Listed here is a single T cell receptor beta chain. Its specificity is not known. Germline values: CDR1 SGHTA, CDR2 FQGNSA. V shed 1 base, J shed 5 bases, and the junction held 10 bases outside the gene matches. The CDR3 totals 16 residues. These data are taken from a study of T cell responses to AZD1222 COVID-19 vaccine. Across the whole study: The analysis combined second doses at about 4 or about 12 weeks. Notes on the study in general: Close to half of all spike-specific TCRs reportedly target regions of the variants that are unmutated.

Libraries were prepared by immunoSEQ multiplex PCR; TCRdb keeps only in-frame clonotypes and omits some of them. The table lists more than 110,000 clones, about 90% of them singletons. This chain links TRBV7-2 with TRBJ1-2, with TRBD1 identical over 7 bases. The receptor was isolated from an adult in good health. The specimen was peripheral blood, collected on day 0 of AZD1222 vaccination. The CDR3 loop is CASSLEFSTGKYGYTF. The CDR3 DNA sequence: TGTGCCAGCAGCTTAGAATTCTCGACAGGGAAGTATGGCTACACCTTC. The complete variable domain, with remaining parts taken from reference TRBV7-2 and TRBJ1-2, reads GAGVSQSPSNKVTEKGKDVELRCDPISGHTALYWYRQSLGQGLEFLIYFQGNSAPDKSGLPSDRFSAERTGGSVSTLTIQRTQQEDSAVYLCASSLEFSTGKYGYTFGSGTRLTVV.